These 22 T cell receptor delta chains were all obtained from the same sample, sequenced in a study of gamma-delta chains in newborns, infants, children. TCRdb repeated clone calling on the reads with CATT. The sample records around 6,000 delta-chain clones, less than 15% being singletons. The sequencing used blood, collected at baseline. These receptors all stem from a child who was a newborn, infant or young child, either healthy, febrile or measles-vaccinated (not recorded which).

By share, this clone ranks as large. The chain carries TRDV1 and TRDJ1; D perhaps matches TRDD3 (6 bases). Trimming cost V 2 bases and J 0 bases, with 25 bases left between them. The CDR3 extends over 20 amino acids. Germline loops: CDR1 TSWWSYY, CDR2 QGS. CDR3 coding DNA: TGTGCTCTTGGGGAAAGCGTAAACCACTGGGAAAAAAGAAACACCGATAAACTCATCTTT. Its protein product is CALGESVNHWEKRNTDKLIF.

By proportion, this clone is medium-sized. The V and J genes are TRDV2 and TRDJ1, with 8 bases identical to TRDD3. Germline assignment: CDR1 GEAIGNYY and CDR2 EKD. J gave up 0 bases and V 3 bases, and 11 bases lay outside the gene matches. The CDR3 runs 17 residues. The CDR3 region has the DNA TGTGCCTGTGACGCCGTTACTGGGGGGTCGTACACCGATAAACTCATCTTT. Translated, it gives CACDAVTGGSYTDKLIF.

In the case of this clone: A read error may explain this, as a much larger clone is one base away. This rearrangement joins TRDV3 to TRDJ1, with 9 bases fitting TRDD3. The CDR3 covers 18 residues. V dropped 4 bases and J dropped 0; count of bases not matched to a gene: 18. The germline CDR1 and CDR2 sequences are TVYSNPD and GDNSRS (reference sequence). The CDR3: CASRGGYWGTEYTDKLIF. The CDR3 DNA sequence: TGTGCCTCTAGGGGCGGCTACTGGGGGACCGAGTACACCGATAAACTCATCTTT.

About this clone: Just one base apart from a much larger clone, this may be a read error. The rearrangement joins TRDV3 to TRDJ1; 7 nucleotides match TRDD2. The CDR3 contains 13 residues. The germline V gene encodes CDR1 TVYSNPD and CDR2 GDNSRS (reference sequence). Trimming cost V 3 bases and J 4 bases; bases outside gene matches: 8. CDR3 coding DNA: TGTGCCTTCTCACTTCCTAGTGACGATAAACTCATCTTT. It specifies CAFSLPSDDKLIF.

This clone is medium-sized. The CDR3 DNA follows: TGTGCTCTTGGGGAACTCGGGTACTGGGCTCGCTTCCCCTTACATTTGACAGCACAACTCTTCTTT. Its translation: CALGELGYWARFPLHLTAQLFF. The V call is TRDV1, the J call TRDJ2, with D perhaps matching TRDD3 (6 bases). Germline CDR1 and CDR2: TSWWSYY and QGS. The V end was cut by 0 bases, the J end by 1 base, with 27 bases between. The CDR3 is made up of 22 amino acids.

J is TRDJ1 and V is TRDV2; TRDD3 matches at 12 bases. CDR3 length equals 20 residues. After removal of 0 bases from V and 1 base from J, the junction contained 14 bases not matched to a gene. CDR1 is GEAIGNYY, CDR2 EKD, per germline. The CDR3 reads CACDTVLPGGYERSTDKLIF. CDR3 in DNA: TGTGCCTGTGACACCGTCCTACCTGGGGGATACGAACGATCCACCGATAAACTCATCTTT.

The chain employs TRDV2 and TRDJ1; 12 bases agree with TRDD3. Per germline, CDR1 GEAIGNYY and CDR2 EKD. The CDR3 length is 17 residues. With 7 bases clipped from V and 10 bases from J, the junction kept 21 bases outside the gene matches. CDR3 loop: CACVTSSLYWGIPGLIF. CDR3 nucleotide sequence: TGTGCCTGCGTAACCTCATCTTTATACTGGGGGATACCAGGACTCATCTTT.

Points on this clone: Within the sample, other DNA sequences also encode this same CDR3. The chain uses TRDV1 and TRDJ3; 10 bases match TRDD3. The ends lost 2 bases at V and 0 bases at J; junction bases unmatched: 22. This CDR3 spans 25 amino acids. CDR1 and CDR2 from the germline V gene are TSWWSYY and QGS. The CDR3 is CALGEAYSRVGLGDWSSWDTRQMFF. In nucleotides, the CDR3 is TGTGCTCTTGGGGAAGCGTATTCTAGGGTGGGACTGGGGGATTGGAGCTCCTGGGACACCCGACAGATGTTTTTC.

The J gene is TRDJ1, the V gene TRDV1; 10 bases fit TRDD3. The CDR3 has 23 residues. V lost 2 bases and J lost 2; bases outside the gene matches: 26. CDR1 is TSWWSYY, CDR2 QGS, per germline. CDR3 region: CALGESVLVSHTGGLSRTDKLIF. The CDR3, as DNA: TGTGCTCTTGGGGAAAGTGTATTAGTTTCTCATACTGGGGGATTAAGTCGGACCGATAAACTCATCTTT.

This clone occurred a few times. The amino acid sequence in TCRdb belongs to a much larger clone and departs from this DNA's translation at residue 3, likely a sequencing read error; the sequence shown is translated from the DNA. This chain joins TRDV2 and TRDJ1; 7 bases are a match to TRDD3. The length of the CDR3 is 19 residues. Germline CDR1 and CDR2: GEAIGNYY and EKD. In DNA form, the CDR3 reads TGTGCCCGTGAACCCCTGGCTTCGGGTGGGGGACTAGAGCGCGATAAACTCATCTTT. Translating it yields CAREPLASGGGLERDKLIF.

A note on this clone: This may arise from a read error, as a much more abundant clone is one base away. The CDR3 spells CAFPPPSFLRRIRPSDKLIF. CDR3 DNA sequence: TGTGCCTTTCCCCCTCCCTCCTTCCTACGGAGGATACGACCATCCGATAAACTCATCTTT. The chain uses TRDV3 and TRDJ1; 9 nucleotides match TRDD2. The CDR3 loop spans 20 amino acids. V trimming: 2 bases; J trimming: 3 bases; junction bases outside the gene matches: 25. CDR1 is TVYSNPD, CDR2 GDNSRS, per germline (reference sequence).

This clone has more than one count but fewer than ten. This rearrangement joins TRDV2 to TRDJ1; 10 positions agree with TRDD3. After removal of 0 bases from V and 3 bases from J, the junction contained 6 bases not matched to a gene. Germline CDR1 GEAIGNYY, CDR2 EKD. The CDR3 has 16 amino acids. In nucleotides, the CDR3 is TGTGCCTGTGACACCCTGGGGGATATTTTTGCCGATAAACTCATCTTT. Amino acids: CACDTLGDIFADKLIF.

This clone was found a few times. The protein recorded in TCRdb matches a much larger clone and deviates from this DNA's translation at residue 6, suggesting a read error; the protein here is obtained by translating the DNA. The J gene is TRDJ1, the V gene TRDV3; TRDD3 agrees at 7 bases. Germline lookup yields CDR1 TVYSNPD and CDR2 GDNSRS (reference sequence). After removal of 4 bases from V and 0 bases from J, the junction contained 8 bases not matched to a gene. The CDR3 is made up of 14 amino acids. DNA for the CDR3: TGTGCCTCTACTGGGGAGTTGTACACCGATAAACTCATCTTT. Protein: CASTGELYTDKLIF.

By sample share, this clone is medium-sized. The chain recombines TRDV3 with TRDJ1, with 12 bases aligning to TRDD3. The V gene end was trimmed by 5 bases and the J gene end by 0 bases; junction bases not matched to a gene: 19. CDR3 size: 19 residues. The germline gives CDR1 TVYSNPD, CDR2 GDNSRS (reference sequence). The CDR3 sequence: CALHYTYWGIHSYTDKLIF. CDR3 bases: TGTGCCCTTCACTATACTTACTGGGGGATACATTCGTACACCGATAAACTCATCTTT.

This clone is medium-sized in the sample. The chain is built from TRDV1 and TRDJ1, with a tentative D call TRDD3 (6 bases). CDR1 and CDR2 (germline): TSWWSYY, QGS. The V gene lost 4 bases and the J gene lost 0 bases, with 18 bases spanning the gap. The CDR3 has 17 amino acids. The chain's CDR3 is CALGGNLWGPYTDKLIF. CDR3 bases: TGTGCTCTTGGGGGCAATCTCTGGGGACCGTACACCGATAAACTCATCTTT.

This clone is classed as medium-sized. The chain links TRDV1 to TRDJ1, with D hard to call. CDR3 length: 21 residues. V was pared by 0 bases and J by 2 bases, with 28 bases between. Germline loops: CDR1 TSWWSYY, CDR2 QGS. This CDR3 is CALGELVWRREGPGQTDKLIF. In nucleotides, the CDR3 is TGTGCTCTTGGGGAACTTGTATGGAGGAGAGAGGGTCCGGGTCAAACCGATAAACTCATCTTT.

This clone is medium-sized (0.01 to 0.1%) in the sample. The V call is TRDV1, the J call TRDJ1, with TRDD3 identical over 7 bases. The length of the CDR3 is 18 residues. Germline V gives CDR1 TSWWSYY, CDR2 QGS. After removal of 0 bases from V and 0 bases from J, the junction contained 10 bases not matched to a gene. The CDR3 DNA reads TGTGCTCTTGGGGAACTACCCGGGGGATGGGGGGACACCGATAAACTCATCTTT. This encodes CALGELPGGWGDTDKLIF.

By proportion, this clone is medium-sized. This rearrangement joins TRDV2 to TRDJ3; 7 bases are a match to TRDD3. Germline V gives CDR1 GEAIGNYY, CDR2 EKD. The CDR3 runs to 19 residues. The V gene end was trimmed by 0 bases and the J gene end by 1 base; junction bases not matched to a gene: 8. The DNA for the CDR3 is TGTGCCTGTGACACCCTGGGGATAGAAGGGTCCTGGGACACCCGACAGATGTTTTTC. It is translated as CACDTLGIEGSWDTRQMFF.

Ten or more counts support this clone. The V gene is TRDV2, the J gene TRDJ1, with 11 bases lining up with TRDD3. The CDR3 contains 22 residues. The V segment lost 3 bases and the J segment 0 bases; nucleotides outside the gene matches: 23. Germline CDR1 is GEAIGNYY and CDR2 is EKD. The DNA of the CDR3 is TGTGCCTGTGACCCCCTACATCTTCCTACGGACTGGGGGATAGCGTACACCGATAAACTCATCTTT. This sequence encodes CACDPLHLPTDWGIAYTDKLIF.

This clone was counted only a few times. J is TRDJ3 and V is TRDV2, with 12 bases aligning to TRDD3. Losses at the gene ends were 0 bases for V and 0 bases for J; bases not matched to a gene: 5. The CDR3 totals 20 residues. The germline V gene encodes CDR1 GEAIGNYY and CDR2 EKD. The CDR3 reads CACDTYWGIHGSWDTRQMFF. The DNA for the CDR3 is TGTGCCTGTGACACCTACTGGGGGATACACGGCTCCTGGGACACCCGACAGATGTTTTTC.

By sample fraction, this clone is medium-sized. The chain couples TRDV1 to TRDJ1; TRDD3 matches at 9 bases. This CDR3 is 22 amino acids long. CDR1 and CDR2 (germline): TSWWSYY, QGS. With 2 bases clipped from V and 1 base from J, the junction kept 23 bases outside the gene matches. CDR3 sequence reads: CALGEGVLYWGTRRRGTDKLIF. The CDR3 DNA follows: TGTGCTCTTGGGGAAGGAGTACTGTACTGGGGGACTCGTCGAAGGGGCACCGATAAACTCATCTTT.

This sequence joins TRDV1 and TRDJ2, with 7 bases fitting TRDD3. J lost 0 bases, V lost 4 bases, and 29 bases had no gene match. Germline values: CDR1 TSWWSYY, CDR2 QGS. The CDR3 sequence is 24 residues long. The CDR3 DNA follows: TGTGCTCTTGGGGGACTACTGGATCCTGGGTACTGGGGAATAAAATGGTCTTTGACAGCACAACTCTTCTTT. This codes for CALGGLLDPGYWGIKWSLTAQLFF.